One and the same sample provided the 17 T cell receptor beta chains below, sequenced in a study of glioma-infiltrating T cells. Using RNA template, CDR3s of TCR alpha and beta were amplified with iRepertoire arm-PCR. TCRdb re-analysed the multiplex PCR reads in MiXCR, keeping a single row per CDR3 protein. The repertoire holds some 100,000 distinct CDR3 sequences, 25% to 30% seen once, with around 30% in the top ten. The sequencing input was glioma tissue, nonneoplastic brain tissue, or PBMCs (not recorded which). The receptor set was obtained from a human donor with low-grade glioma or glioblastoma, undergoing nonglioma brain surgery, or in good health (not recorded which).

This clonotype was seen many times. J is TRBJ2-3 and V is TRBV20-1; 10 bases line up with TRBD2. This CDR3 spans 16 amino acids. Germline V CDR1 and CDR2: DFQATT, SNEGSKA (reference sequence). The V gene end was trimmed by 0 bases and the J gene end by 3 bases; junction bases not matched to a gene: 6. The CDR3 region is CSARDGTSVLTDTQYF. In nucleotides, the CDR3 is TGCAGTGCTAGAGATGGGACTAGCGTTCTTACAGATACGCAGTATTTT.

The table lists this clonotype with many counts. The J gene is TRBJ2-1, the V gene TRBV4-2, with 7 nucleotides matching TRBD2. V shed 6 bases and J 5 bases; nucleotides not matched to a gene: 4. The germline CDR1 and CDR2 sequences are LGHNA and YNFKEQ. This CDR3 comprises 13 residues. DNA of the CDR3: TGTGCCAGCAGGGTGAGCGGGAACAATGAGCAGTTCTTC. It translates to CASRVSGNNEQFF.

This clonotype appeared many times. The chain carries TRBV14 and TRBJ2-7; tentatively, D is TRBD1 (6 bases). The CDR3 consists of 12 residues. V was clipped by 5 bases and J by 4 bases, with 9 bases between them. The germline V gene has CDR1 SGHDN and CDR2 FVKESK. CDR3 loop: CASSKQGYEQYF. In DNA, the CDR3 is TGTGCCAGCAGCAAACAGGGATACGAGCAGTACTTC.

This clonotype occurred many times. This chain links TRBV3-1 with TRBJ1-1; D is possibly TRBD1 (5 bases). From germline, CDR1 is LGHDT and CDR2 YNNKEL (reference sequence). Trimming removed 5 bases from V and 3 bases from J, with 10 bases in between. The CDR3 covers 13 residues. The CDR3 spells CASSEGWYTEAFF. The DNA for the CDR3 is TGTGCCAGCAGCGAGGGGTGGTACACTGAAGCTTTCTTT.

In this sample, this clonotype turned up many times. In DNA, the CDR3 is TGTGCCAGCAGCCCGAGAAGACTAGCGGGAGCCTACGAGCAGTACTTC. It codes for CASSPRRLAGAYEQYF. The chain links TRBV7-2 to TRBJ2-7; 12 nucleotides agree with TRBD2. The CDR3 totals 16 residues. In germline, CDR1 is SGHTA, CDR2 FQGNSA. The junction had 7 bases not matched to a gene; V was cut back by 5 bases and J by 2 bases. Filled out from reference TRBV7-2 and TRBJ2-7, the complete variable domain reads GAGVSQSPSNKVTEKGKDVELRCDPISGHTALYWYRQSLGQGLEFLIYFQGNSAPDKSGLPSDRFSAERTGGSVSTLTIQRTQQEDSAVYLCASSPRRLAGAYEQYFGPGTRLTVT.

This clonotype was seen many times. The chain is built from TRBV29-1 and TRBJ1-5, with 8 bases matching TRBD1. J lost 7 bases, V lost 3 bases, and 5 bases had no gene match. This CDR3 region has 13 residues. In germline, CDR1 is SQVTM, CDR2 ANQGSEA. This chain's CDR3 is CSVEGTGNQPQHF. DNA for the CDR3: TGCAGCGTTGAGGGGACAGGAAACCAGCCCCAGCATTTT.

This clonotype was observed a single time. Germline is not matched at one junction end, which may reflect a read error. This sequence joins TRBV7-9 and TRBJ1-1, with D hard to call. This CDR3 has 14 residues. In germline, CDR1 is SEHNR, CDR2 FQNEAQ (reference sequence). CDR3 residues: CASSIRAGNNEAFF. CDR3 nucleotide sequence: TGTGCCAGCAGCATACGAGCGGGGAACAATGAAGCTTTCTTT. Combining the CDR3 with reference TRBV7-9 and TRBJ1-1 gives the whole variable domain DTGVSQNPRHKITKRGQNVTFRCDPISEHNRLYWYRQTLGQGPEFLTYFQNEAQLEKSRLLSDRFSAERPKGSFSTLEIQRTEQGDSAMYLCASSIRAGNNEAFFGQGTRLTVV.

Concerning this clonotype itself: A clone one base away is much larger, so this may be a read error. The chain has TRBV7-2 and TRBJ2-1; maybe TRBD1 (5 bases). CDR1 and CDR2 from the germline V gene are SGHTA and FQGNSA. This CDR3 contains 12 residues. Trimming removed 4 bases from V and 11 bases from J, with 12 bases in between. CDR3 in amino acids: CASSSQGFKQFF. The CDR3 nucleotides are TGTGCCAGCAGCTCTCAGGGTTTTAAGCAGTTCTTC.

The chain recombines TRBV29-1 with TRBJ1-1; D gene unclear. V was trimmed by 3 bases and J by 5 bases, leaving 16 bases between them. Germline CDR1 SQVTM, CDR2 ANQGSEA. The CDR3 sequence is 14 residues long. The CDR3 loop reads CSVETGGRRTEAFF. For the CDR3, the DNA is TGCAGCGTTGAGACGGGAGGGCGGAGGACTGAAGCTTTCTTT.

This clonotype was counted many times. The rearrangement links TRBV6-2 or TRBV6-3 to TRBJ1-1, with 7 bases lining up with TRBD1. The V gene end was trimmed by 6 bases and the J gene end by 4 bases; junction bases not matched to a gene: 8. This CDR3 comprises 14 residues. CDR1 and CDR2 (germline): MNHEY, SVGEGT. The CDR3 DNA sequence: TGTGCCAGCAGACGCGACAGGGATGGCACTGAAGCTTTCTTT. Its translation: CASRRDRDGTEAFF.

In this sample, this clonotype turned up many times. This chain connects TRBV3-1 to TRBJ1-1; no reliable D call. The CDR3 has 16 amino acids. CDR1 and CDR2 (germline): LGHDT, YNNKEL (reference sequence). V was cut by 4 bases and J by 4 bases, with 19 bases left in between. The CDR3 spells CASSLTILRAGTEAFF. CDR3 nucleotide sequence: TGTGCCAGCAGCCTTACGATCTTGAGGGCGGGCACTGAAGCTTTCTTT.

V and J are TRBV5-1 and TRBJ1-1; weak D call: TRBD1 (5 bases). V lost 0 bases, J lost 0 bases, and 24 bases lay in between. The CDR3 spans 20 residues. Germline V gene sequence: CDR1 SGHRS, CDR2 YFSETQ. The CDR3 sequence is CASSLVAGSRAVRMNTEAFF. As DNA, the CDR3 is TGCGCCAGCAGCTTGGTGGCAGGGTCTAGGGCCGTGAGGATGAACACTGAAGCTTTCTTT.

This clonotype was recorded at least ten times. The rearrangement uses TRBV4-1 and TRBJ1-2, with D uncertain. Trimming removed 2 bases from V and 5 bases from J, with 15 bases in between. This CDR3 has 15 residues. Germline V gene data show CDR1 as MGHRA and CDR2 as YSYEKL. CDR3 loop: CASSQSGIPWYGYTF. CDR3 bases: TGCGCCAGCAGCCAATCCGGGATCCCTTGGTATGGCTACACCTTC.

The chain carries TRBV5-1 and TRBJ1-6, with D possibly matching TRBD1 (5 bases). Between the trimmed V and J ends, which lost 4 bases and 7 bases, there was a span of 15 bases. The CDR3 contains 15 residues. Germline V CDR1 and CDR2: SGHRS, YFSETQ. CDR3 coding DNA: TGCGCCAGCAGCCCCTTATCAGGGTCCAATTCACCCCTCCACTTT. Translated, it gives CASSPLSGSNSPLHF.

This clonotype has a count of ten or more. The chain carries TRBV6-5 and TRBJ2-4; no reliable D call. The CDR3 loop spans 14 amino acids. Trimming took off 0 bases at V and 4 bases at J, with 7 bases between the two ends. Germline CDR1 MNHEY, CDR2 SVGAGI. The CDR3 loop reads CASSYSGTKNIQYF. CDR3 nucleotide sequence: TGTGCCAGCAGTTACTCAGGCACTAAAAACATTCAGTACTTC.

The CDR3 coding sequence is TGTGCCAGCAGCTTAGCAGGGTACTCCTACGAGCAGTACTTC. As protein: CASSLAGYSYEQYF. The J gene is TRBJ2-7, the V gene TRBV7-2; D is ambiguous. This CDR3 comprises 14 residues. V was shortened by 0 bases and J by 0 bases, with 6 bases between the two germline ends. Germline values: CDR1 SGHTA, CDR2 FQGNSA.

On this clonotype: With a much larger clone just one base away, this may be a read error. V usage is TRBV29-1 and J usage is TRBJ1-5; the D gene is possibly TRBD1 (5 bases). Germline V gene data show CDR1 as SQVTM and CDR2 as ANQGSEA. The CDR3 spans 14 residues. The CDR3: CTRSQGYSNQPQHF. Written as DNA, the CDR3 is TGCACGCGTAGCCAGGGCTATAGCAATCAGCCCCAGCATTTT.